The rows below give T cell receptor beta chains drawn from one sample of a study of T cells after yellow fever vaccination. MiXCR, run by TCRdb on the 5' RACE reads, gives a single entry per CDR3 protein. This table has 450,000 to 650,000 distinct CDR3 sequences, roughly 13% appearing once. Sequences were derived from PBMCs, sampled on the day of the yellow fever booster vaccination. Receptors were obtained from a young man who received the YFV17D yellow fever vaccine. Each CDR3 is given with its conserved first and last residue. D genes are given only for firm matches. Size is stated for part of the rows, as once, few or many counts, or as a class when the clone is expanded.

NA	TRBV9	TRBJ2-7	TRBD1	CASSLSGTGIHEQYF	TGTGCCAGCAGCTTATCCGGGACAGGTATCCACGAGCAGTACTTC
few	TRBV7-2	TRBJ2-3	NA	CASSLRIYRTDTQYF	TGTGCCAGCAGCTTAAGGATTTACCGCACAGATACGCAGTATTTT
NA	TRBV7-2	TRBJ2-7	NA	CASSFDQGQSYEQYF	TGTGCCAGCAGCTTCGACCAAGGACAGAGCTACGAGCAGTACTTC
NA	TRBV28	TRBJ2-1	TRBD1	CASSGARGPSYNEQFF	TGTGCCAGCAGTGGGGCAAGGGGGCCTTCCTACAATGAGCAGTTCTTC
few	TRBV18	TRBJ1-1	TRBD1	CASSPRGQGWSLNTEAFF	TGTGCCAGCTCACCCAGGGGGCAGGGGTGGAGTTTGAACACTGAAGCTTTCTTT
NA	TRBV11-2	TRBJ2-2	NA	CASSFVGGDTGELFF	TGTGCCAGCAGCTTTGTGGGAGGTGACACCGGGGAGCTGTTTTTT
NA	TRBV20-1	TRBJ1-1	NA	CSAPPRGRVEAFF	TGCAGTGCTCCACCACGGGGAAGAGTTGAAGCTTTCTTT
NA	TRBV20-1	TRBJ2-1	NA	CSARTAREQFF	TGCAGTGCTAGGACTGCCCGTGAGCAGTTCTTC
few	TRBV5-1	TRBJ2-5	NA	CASSLLSGAGETQYF	TGCGCCAGCAGCTTGTTGTCCGGGGCAGGGGAGACCCAGTACTTC
NA	TRBV10-3	TRBJ2-7	TRBD2	CATRTSTTYEQYF	TGTGCCACCCGGACTAGTACTACTTACGAGCAGTACTTC
many	TRBV6-5	TRBJ1-5	NA	CASSYRVVGNQPQHF	TGTGCCAGCAGTTACCGTGTGGTTGGCAATCAGCCCCAGCATTTT
NA	TRBV29-1	TRBJ1-5	NA	CSAAGTNNQPQHF	TGCAGCGCCGCCGGGACAAACAATCAGCCCCAGCATTTT
few	TRBV3-1	TRBJ1-1	TRBD1	CASSPRGDSTEAFF	TGTGCCAGCAGTCCCCGGGGGGACAGCACTGAAGCTTTCTTT
few	TRBV5-1	TRBJ2-7	NA	CASSLGGVNSYEQYF	TGCGCCAGCAGCTTGGGAGGGGTAAATTCCTACGAGCAGTACTTC
NA	TRBV20-1	TRBJ2-7	TRBD2	CSALPLAGGEYEQYF	TGCAGTGCCCTCCCCTTAGCGGGAGGTGAATACGAGCAGTACTTC
NA	TRBV25-1	TRBJ2-3	NA	CASRGGQNTQYF	TGTGCCAGCAGAGGTGGCCAAAATACGCAGTATTTT
few	TRBV7-2	TRBJ1-3	NA	CASSWASSGNTIYF	TGTGCCAGCAGCTGGGCCTCCTCTGGAAACACCATATATTTT
NA	TRBV7-9	TRBJ2-1	NA	CASRKGFGTYNEQFF	TGTGCCAGCAGGAAAGGCTTCGGGACTTACAATGAGCAGTTCTTC
few	TRBV5-4	TRBJ2-7	TRBD2	CASRASGSTYEQYF	TGTGCCAGCAGGGCTAGCGGGAGTACGTACGAGCAGTACTTC
NA	TRBV6-1	TRBJ1-2	NA	CASSEAGPRWGYTF	TGTGCCAGCAGTGAAGCGGGGCCTAGATGGGGCTACACCTTC
NA	TRBV7-2	TRBJ2-1	TRBD1	CASFRGTGGRNEQFF	TGTGCCAGCTTCAGGGGGACAGGGGGCCGGAATGAGCAGTTCTTC
NA	TRBV20-1	TRBJ2-5	TRBD1	CSARDAGTVQETQYF	TGCAGTGCTAGGGATGCCGGGACAGTACAAGAGACCCAGTACTTC
many	TRBV7-2	TRBJ1-1	NA	CASSLGGSMNTEAFF	TGTGCCAGCAGCCTGGGGGGCTCCATGAACACTGAAGCTTTCTTT
few	TRBV11-2	TRBJ2-1	TRBD2	CASSAGSSLAVNYNEQFF	TGTGCCAGCAGCGCTGGCTCCTCCCTAGCGGTCAACTACAATGAGCAGTTCTTC
once	TRBV12-5	TRBJ2-1	NA	CASGLVGESSYNEQFF	TGTGCTAGTGGTTTGGTAGGGGAGAGCTCCTACAATGAGCAGTTCTTC
once	TRBV4-3	TRBJ2-1	TRBD2	CASSHRTSGWYNEQFF	TGCGCCAGCAGCCACCGGACTAGCGGGTGGTACAATGAGCAGTTCTTC
few	TRBV29-1	TRBJ2-5	NA	CSVEGPGTTQETQYF	TGCAGCGTTGAGGGGCCCGGGACAACGCAGGAGACCCAGTACTTC
few	TRBV6-2/TRBV6-3	TRBJ2-7	NA	CASTNFDEQYF	TGTGCCAGCACCAACTTTGACGAGCAGTACTTC
few	TRBV20-1	TRBJ2-5	NA	CSARTWVGETQYF	TGCAGTGCTAGGACGTGGGTCGGGGAGACCCAGTACTTC
few	TRBV5-1	TRBJ1-4	NA	CASSLNRNEKLFF	TGCGCCAGCAGCTTAAACCGTAATGAAAAACTGTTTTTT
NA	TRBV9	TRBJ2-5	NA	CASSADNPGTAGRETQYF	TGTGCCAGCAGCGCCGATAACCCTGGGACGGCCGGAAGAGAGACCCAGTACTTC
NA	TRBV6-2/TRBV6-3	TRBJ2-3	NA	CATLRTDTQYF	TGTGCCACCCTCCGGACAGATACGCAGTATTTT
few	TRBV3-1	TRBJ2-1	TRBD2	CASSSTSGRPNEQFF	TGTGCCAGCAGCTCGACTAGCGGGAGGCCGAATGAGCAGTTCTTC
NA	TRBV12-3/TRBV12-4	TRBJ2-3	TRBD2	CASRGQTSGSLDTQYF	TGTGCCAGCAGGGGGCAGACTAGCGGGAGTCTAGATACGCAGTATTTT
NA	TRBV5-1	TRBJ1-3	NA	CASSLAVLGPGNTIYF	TGCGCCAGCAGCTTGGCCGTGTTGGGTCCCGGAAACACCATATATTTT
few	TRBV10-3	TRBJ2-6	NA	CATGLAGANVLTF	TGTGCCACCGGACTGGCTGGGGCCAACGTCCTGACTTTC
few	TRBV28	TRBJ1-2	TRBD1	CASGQGFGLYGYTF	TGTGCCAGCGGACAGGGTTTTGGCCTCTATGGCTACACCTTC
many	TRBV12-3/TRBV12-4	TRBJ2-4	TRBD2	CASSFGRAAKNIQYF	TGTGCCAGCAGTTTCGGGAGGGCGGCCAAAAACATTCAGTACTTC
NA	TRBV2	TRBJ1-4	NA	CASSNIGEKLFF	TGTGCCAGCAGCAACATTGGTGAAAAACTGTTTTTT
few	TRBV7-9	TRBJ2-7	NA	CASSPTGQQYF	TGTGCCAGCAGCCCCACGGGACAGCAGTACTTC
few	TRBV15	TRBJ2-7	TRBD1	CATSIGTGLGEQYF	TGTGCCACCAGCATCGGGACAGGGTTAGGCGAGCAGTACTTC
NA	TRBV20-1	TRBJ2-2	TRBD2	CSARASGGNTGELFF	TGCAGTGCTAGAGCTAGCGGGGGGAACACCGGGGAGCTGTTTTTT
NA	TRBV19	TRBJ1-6	NA	CASSKETGNSPLHF	TGTGCCAGTAGTAAGGAGACGGGTAATTCACCCCTCCACTTT
NA	TRBV7-2	TRBJ2-7	TRBD2	CASSKPPTSGSAYEQYF	TGTGCCAGCAGCAAACCCCCGACTAGCGGGAGTGCCTACGAGCAGTACTTC
few	TRBV4-3	TRBJ2-1	TRBD2	CASSQDGGGWNEQFF	TGCGCCAGCAGCCAAGATGGGGGGGGTTGGAATGAGCAGTTCTTC
few	TRBV5-5	TRBJ1-5	NA	CASSLSQGGALNQPQHF	TGTGCCAGCAGCTTGTCCCAGGGAGGGGCCCTTAATCAGCCCCAGCATTTT
few	TRBV5-1	TRBJ1-1	NA	CASSILGTGGTEAFF	TGCGCCAGCAGCATCCTCGGGACTGGCGGAACTGAAGCTTTCTTT
NA	TRBV10-3	TRBJ2-2	TRBD2	CAISVREGTGELFF	TGTGCCATCAGTGTGCGGGAGGGCACCGGGGAGCTGTTTTTT
NA	TRBV4-3	TRBJ2-5	NA	CASSRTALRETQYF	TGCGCCAGCAGCCGAACGGCCTTGCGAGAGACCCAGTACTTC
few	TRBV20-1	TRBJ2-1	TRBD2	CSAPRPSGSNEQFF	TGCAGTGCTCCACGTCCTAGCGGATCCAATGAGCAGTTCTTC
few	TRBV20-1	TRBJ2-5	NA	CSARGGAETQYF	TGCAGTGCTAGGGGCGGGGCGGAGACCCAGTACTTC
NA	TRBV3-1	TRBJ2-3	NA	CASSQEDSGVTSSDTQYF	TGTGCCAGCAGCCAAGAGGACAGCGGAGTCACTAGCTCAGATACGCAGTATTTT
few	TRBV20-1	TRBJ2-3	NA	CSASLSTDTQYF	TGCAGTGCTAGTTTGAGCACAGATACGCAGTATTTT
once	TRBV4-3	TRBJ2-5	NA	CASSQGESETQYF	TGCGCCAGCAGCCAAGGGGAGAGTGAGACCCAGTACTTC
NA	TRBV20-1	TRBJ2-1	TRBD1	CSAYAGTVESYNEQFF	TGCAGTGCGTACGCCGGGACAGTAGAGTCCTACAATGAGCAGTTCTTC
NA	TRBV29-1	TRBJ1-2	NA	CSVNDDIGRGTF	TGCAGCGTCAATGACGACATTGGGAGGGGAACCTTC
NA	TRBV5-5	TRBJ1-3	NA	CASSLQASGTTSTIYF	TGTGCCAGCAGCCTGCAGGCCTCGGGGACGACGAGCACCATATATTTT
NA	TRBV28	TRBJ2-1	NA	CASSEGGFSSYNEQFF	TGTGCCAGCAGTGAGGGGGGGTTTAGCTCCTACAATGAGCAGTTCTTC
NA	TRBV6-5	TRBJ2-7	NA	CASSYSIPTELGSYEQYF	TGTGCCAGCAGTTACTCGATCCCTACAGAATTGGGCTCCTACGAGCAGTACTTC
few	TRBV19	TRBJ2-4	NA	CASCRSDSLAKNIQYF	TGTGCCAGTTGTCGTTCGGACAGCCTAGCCAAAAACATTCAGTACTTC